This T cell receptor (beta chain) comes out of a study of blood T cell repertoires in COVID-19. In the study overall: The origin of the acute and convalescent COVID-19 samples was the United States, Italy and Spain. Sample material is recorded as cDNA or gDNA derived from T cells, B-cell-depleted T cells, or PBMCs.

Remarks on this clone: Other DNA sequences in this sample translate to the same CDR3.

V was clipped by 4 bases and J by 4 bases; unmatched bases: 1. The V gene's germline CDR1 is SQVTM and CDR2 ANQGSEA. The CDR3 spans 12 residues. Original handling: Reference gene primer amplification yielded estimated nucleated cell counts. Assay used: immunoSEQ multiplex PCR; TCRdb lists only in-frame clones, some missing. Clonal size and the V and J genes are those of that table, whereas D and trimming came from the DNA. The data show about 210,000 clones, 80% seen once. This receptor was taken from a human donor in a cohort sampled during active COVID-19. J is TRBJ1-5 and V is TRBV29-1; 7 bases map to TRBD1. Sequencing used peripheral blood. CDR3 nucleotide sequence: TGCAGCGTTGGACAGGGAAATCAGCCCCAGCATTTT. The encoded protein is CSVGQGNQPQHF.